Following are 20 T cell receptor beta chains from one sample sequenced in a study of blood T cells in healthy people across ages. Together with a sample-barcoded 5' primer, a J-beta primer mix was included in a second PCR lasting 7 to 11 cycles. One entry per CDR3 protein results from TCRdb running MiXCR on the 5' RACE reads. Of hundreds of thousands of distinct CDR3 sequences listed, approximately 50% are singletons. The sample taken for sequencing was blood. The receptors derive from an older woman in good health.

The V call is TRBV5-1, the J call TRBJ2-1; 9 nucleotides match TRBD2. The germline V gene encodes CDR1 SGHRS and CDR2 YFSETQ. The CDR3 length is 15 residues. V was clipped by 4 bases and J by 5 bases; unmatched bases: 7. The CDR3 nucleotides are TGCGCCAGCAGCCCGGGGACTAGCAGAGACAATGAGCAGTTCTTC. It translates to CASSPGTSRDNEQFF. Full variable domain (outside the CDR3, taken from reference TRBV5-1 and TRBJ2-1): KAGVTQTPRYLIKTRGQQVTLSCSPISGHRSVSWYQQTPGQGLQFLFEYFSETQRNKGNFPGRFSGRQFSNSRSEMNVSTLELGDSALYLCASSPGTSRDNEQFFGPGTRLTVL.

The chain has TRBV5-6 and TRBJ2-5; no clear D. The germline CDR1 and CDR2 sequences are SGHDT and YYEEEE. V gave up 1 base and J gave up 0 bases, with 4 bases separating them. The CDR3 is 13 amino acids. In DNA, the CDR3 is TGTGCCAGCAGCTTGTGGTACCAAGAGACCCAGTACTTC. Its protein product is CASSLWYQETQYF.

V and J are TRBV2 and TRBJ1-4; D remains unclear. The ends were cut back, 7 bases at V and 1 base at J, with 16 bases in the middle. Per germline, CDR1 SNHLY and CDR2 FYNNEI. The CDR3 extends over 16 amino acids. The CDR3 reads CASKRSVLKTNEKLFF. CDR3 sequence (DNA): TGTGCCAGCAAAAGATCGGTTCTGAAAACTAATGAAAAACTGTTTTTT.

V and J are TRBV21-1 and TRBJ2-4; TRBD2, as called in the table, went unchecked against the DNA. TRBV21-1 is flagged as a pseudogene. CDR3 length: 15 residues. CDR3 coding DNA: TGTGCCAGCAGCGCGGACTCCTTAGCCAAAAACATTCAGTACTTC. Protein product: CASSADSLAKNIQYF.

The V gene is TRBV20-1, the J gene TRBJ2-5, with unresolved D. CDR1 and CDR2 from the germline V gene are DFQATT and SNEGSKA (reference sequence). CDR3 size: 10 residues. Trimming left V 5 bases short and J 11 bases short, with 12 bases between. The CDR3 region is CSAGHNEQYF. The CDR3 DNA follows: TGCAGTGCTGGCCACAATGAGCAGTACTTC.

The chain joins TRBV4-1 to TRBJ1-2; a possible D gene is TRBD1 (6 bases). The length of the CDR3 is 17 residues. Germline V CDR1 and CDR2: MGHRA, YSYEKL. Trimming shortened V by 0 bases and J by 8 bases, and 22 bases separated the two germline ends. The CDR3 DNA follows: TGCGCCAGCAGCCAAGATAGCGGTACGGGACAAGGAAGCGGCTACACCTTC. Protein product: CASSQDSGTGQGSGYTF.

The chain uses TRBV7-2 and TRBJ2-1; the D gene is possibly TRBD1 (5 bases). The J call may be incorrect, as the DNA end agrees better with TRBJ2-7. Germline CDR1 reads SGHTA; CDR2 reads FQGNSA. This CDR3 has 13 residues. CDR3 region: CASSVDSYNEQYF. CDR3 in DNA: TGTGCCAGCAGCGTAGACAGTTACAATGAGCAGTACTTC.

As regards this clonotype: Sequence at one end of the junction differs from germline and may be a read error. The CDR3 sequence: CASSPGYPTQTQYF. The CDR3 DNA sequence: TGTGCCAGCTCACCAGGGTACCCCACACAGACCCAGTATTTC. The gene calls are TRBV18 and TRBJ2-4; D not certain. The CDR3 length is 14 residues. Germline CDR1 and CDR2: KGHSH and LQKENI.

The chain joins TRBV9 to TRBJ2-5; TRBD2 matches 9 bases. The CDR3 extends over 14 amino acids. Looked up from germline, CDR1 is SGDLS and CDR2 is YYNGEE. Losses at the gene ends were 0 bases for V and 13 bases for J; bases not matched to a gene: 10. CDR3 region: CASSVDLFSGSLYF. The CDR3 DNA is TGTGCCAGCAGCGTAGACCTTTTTAGCGGGAGCTTGTACTTC.

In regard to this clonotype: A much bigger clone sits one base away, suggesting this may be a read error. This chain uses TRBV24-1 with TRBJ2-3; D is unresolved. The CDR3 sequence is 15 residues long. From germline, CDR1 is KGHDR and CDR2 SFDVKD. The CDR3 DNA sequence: TGTGCCGCCAGCCCCCGAGGCCAACACACAGATACGCAGTATTTT. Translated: CAASPRGQHTDTQYF.

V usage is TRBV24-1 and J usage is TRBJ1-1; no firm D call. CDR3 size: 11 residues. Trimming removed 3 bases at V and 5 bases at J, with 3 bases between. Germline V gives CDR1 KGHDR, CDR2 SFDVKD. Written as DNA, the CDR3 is TGTGCCACCAGTGATCGGACTGAAGCTTTCTTT. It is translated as CATSDRTEAFF.

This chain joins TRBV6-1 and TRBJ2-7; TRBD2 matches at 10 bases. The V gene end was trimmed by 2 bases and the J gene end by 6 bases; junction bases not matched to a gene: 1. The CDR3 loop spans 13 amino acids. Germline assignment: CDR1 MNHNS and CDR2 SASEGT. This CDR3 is CASSERLAGEQYF. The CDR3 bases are TGTGCCAGCAGTGAACGACTAGCGGGCGAGCAGTACTTC.

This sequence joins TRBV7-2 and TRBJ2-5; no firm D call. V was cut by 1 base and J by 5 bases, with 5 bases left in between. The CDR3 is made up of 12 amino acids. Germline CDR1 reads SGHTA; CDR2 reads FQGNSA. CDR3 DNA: TGTGCCAGCAGCTTAGAATGGGAGACCCAGTACTTC. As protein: CASSLEWETQYF.

CDR3: CSARGVEQFF. The CDR3 DNA is TGCAGTGCTAGAGGGGTAGAGCAGTTCTTC. V is TRBV20-1 and J is TRBJ2-1; D unresolved. V lost 1 base and J lost 10, with 5 bases in between. This CDR3 is 10 amino acids long. CDR1 and CDR2 from the germline V gene are DFQATT and SNEGSKA (reference sequence).

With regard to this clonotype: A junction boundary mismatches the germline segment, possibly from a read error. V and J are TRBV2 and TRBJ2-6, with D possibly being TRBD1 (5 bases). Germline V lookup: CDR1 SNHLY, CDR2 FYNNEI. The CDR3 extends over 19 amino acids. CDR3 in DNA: TGTGCCAGCGGGCAGCGCCAGGGTGGAAATCTCGCTGGGGCCAACGCCCTGACTTTC. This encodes CASGQRQGGNLAGANALTF.

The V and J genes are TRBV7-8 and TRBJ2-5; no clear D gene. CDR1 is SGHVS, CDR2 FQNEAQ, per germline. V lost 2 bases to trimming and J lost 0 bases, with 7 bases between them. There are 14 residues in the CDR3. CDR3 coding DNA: TGTGCCAGCAGCTTACACGAGTACCAAGAGACCCAGTACTTC. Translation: CASSLHEYQETQYF.

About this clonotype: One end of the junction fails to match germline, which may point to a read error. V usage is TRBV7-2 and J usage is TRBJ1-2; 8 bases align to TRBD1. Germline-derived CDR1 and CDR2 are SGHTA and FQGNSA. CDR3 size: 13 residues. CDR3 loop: CAGSLDRGPGYTF. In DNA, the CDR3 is TGTGCCGGCAGCTTAGACAGGGGACCTGGCTACACCTTC.

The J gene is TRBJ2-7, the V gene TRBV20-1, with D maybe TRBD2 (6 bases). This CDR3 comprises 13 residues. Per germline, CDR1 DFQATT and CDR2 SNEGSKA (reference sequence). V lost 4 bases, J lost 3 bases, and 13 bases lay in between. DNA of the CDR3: TGCAGTGCTACCCGCGGGGCTGTCTACGAGCAGTACTTC. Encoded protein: CSATRGAVYEQYF.

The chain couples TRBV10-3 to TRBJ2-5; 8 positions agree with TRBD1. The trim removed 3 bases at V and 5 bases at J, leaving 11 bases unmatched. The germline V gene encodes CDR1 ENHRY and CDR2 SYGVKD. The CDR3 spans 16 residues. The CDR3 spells CAISDPTGGPWETQYF. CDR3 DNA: TGTGCCATCAGTGACCCAACAGGGGGTCCGTGGGAGACCCAGTACTTC.

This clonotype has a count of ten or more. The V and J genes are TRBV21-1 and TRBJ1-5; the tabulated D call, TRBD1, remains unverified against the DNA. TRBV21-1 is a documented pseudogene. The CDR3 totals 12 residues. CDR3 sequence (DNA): TGTGCCAGCAGCAGTTCCCAGGGTTCGCAGCATTTT. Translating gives CASSSSQGSQHF.